These T cell receptor beta chains were read from a single sample in a study of T cell repertoires in cytomegalovirus infection. In TCRdb, the reads were re-called with MiXCR into one record per CDR3 protein. The sample carries around 280,000 distinct CDR3 sequences, 12% to 15% recorded once. Specimen: PBMCs. These receptors all come from a human donor in good health (CMV status not recorded). Some clones in this sample may be carry-over from other donors' samples. CDR3s include the opening cysteine and the closing phenylalanine or tryptophan. Fields, in order: J gene, D gene, clone size, V gene, CDR3 protein, CDR3 DNA. D genes are given only for firm matches. For some rows the clone size is stated as once, few or many, or as a class when expanded; others skip it.

J gene: TRBJ1-5; D gene: TRBD1; clone size: NA; V gene: TRBV28; CDR3 protein: CASSPRDRGGPQHF; CDR3 DNA: TGTGCCAGCAGTCCTCGGGACAGGGGGGGGCCCCAGCATTTT
J gene: TRBJ2-3; D gene: TRBD2; clone size: few; V gene: TRBV6-5; CDR3 protein: CASSYRGLAGAHTDTQYF; CDR3 DNA: TGTGCCAGCAGTTACCGGGGACTAGCGGGGGCACACACAGATACGCAGTATTTT
J gene: TRBJ2-6; D gene: NA; clone size: many; V gene: TRBV7-2; CDR3 protein: CASSRLGRGANVLTF; CDR3 DNA: TGTGCCAGCAGCCGCCTGGGGCGAGGGGCCAACGTCCTGACTTTC
J gene: TRBJ2-1; D gene: TRBD1; clone size: many; V gene: TRBV6-1; CDR3 protein: CASRQTGGGGQFF; CDR3 DNA: TGTGCCAGCAGGCAAACAGGGGGAGGAGGGCAGTTCTTC
J gene: TRBJ2-7; D gene: TRBD1; clone size: many; V gene: TRBV7-9; CDR3 protein: CASSWPGQGSYEQYF; CDR3 DNA: TGTGCCAGCAGCTGGCCGGGACAGGGCTCCTACGAGCAGTACTTC
J gene: TRBJ2-7; D gene: TRBD2; clone size: many; V gene: TRBV7-2; CDR3 protein: CASSLDGTRGPYEQYF; CDR3 DNA: TGTGCCAGCAGCTTGGACGGGACTAGGGGACCCTACGAGCAGTACTTC
J gene: TRBJ2-7; D gene: NA; clone size: many; V gene: TRBV7-2; CDR3 protein: CASSLEGPPGYEQYF; CDR3 DNA: TGTGCCAGCAGCTTAGAAGGGCCGCCGGGGTACGAGCAGTACTTC
J gene: TRBJ1-1; D gene: TRBD1; clone size: few; V gene: TRBV28; CDR3 protein: CASSDRGDEAFF; CDR3 DNA: TGTGCCAGCAGTGACAGGGGTGATGAAGCTTTCTTT
J gene: TRBJ1-3; D gene: NA; clone size: NA; V gene: TRBV18; CDR3 protein: CASSPSRKENTIYF; CDR3 DNA: TGTGCCAGCTCACCCTCCAGGAAGGAAAACACCATATATTTT
J gene: TRBJ1-1; D gene: TRBD1; clone size: NA; V gene: TRBV28; CDR3 protein: CASSLDRQNTEAFF; CDR3 DNA: TGTGCCAGCAGTCTGGACAGGCAGAACACTGAAGCTTTCTTT
J gene: TRBJ2-3; D gene: NA; clone size: many; V gene: TRBV7-2; CDR3 protein: CASSLVAGVTGYTDTQYF; CDR3 DNA: TGTGCCAGCAGCTTAGTCGCAGGGGTAACGGGGTACACAGATACGCAGTATTTT
J gene: TRBJ2-1; D gene: NA; clone size: few; V gene: TRBV29-1; CDR3 protein: CSVEGTSESLNEQFF; CDR3 DNA: TGCAGCGTTGAGGGGACATCCGAATCCCTCAATGAGCAGTTCTTC
J gene: TRBJ2-1; D gene: NA; clone size: NA; V gene: TRBV20-1; CDR3 protein: CSAGPRLFSDEQFF; CDR3 DNA: TGCAGTGCTGGTCCGCGACTATTTTCAGATGAGCAGTTCTTC
J gene: TRBJ2-7; D gene: NA; clone size: many; V gene: TRBV6-1; CDR3 protein: CASSVQQYYEQYF; CDR3 DNA: TGTGCCAGCAGTGTGCAGCAGTACTACGAGCAGTACTTC
J gene: TRBJ1-6; D gene: TRBD1; clone size: NA; V gene: TRBV5-4; CDR3 protein: CASSLWGQGDSPLHF; CDR3 DNA: TGTGCCAGCAGCTTGTGGGGACAGGGTGACTCACCCCTCCACTTT
J gene: TRBJ2-7; D gene: NA; clone size: many; V gene: TRBV7-2; CDR3 protein: CASSPVDYYEQYF; CDR3 DNA: TGTGCCAGCAGCCCGGTAGACTACTACGAGCAGTACTTC
J gene: TRBJ2-1; D gene: NA; clone size: NA; V gene: TRBV9; CDR3 protein: CASSAGSPVYNEQFF; CDR3 DNA: TGTGCCAGCAGCGCTGGATCTCCCGTGTACAATGAGCAGTTCTTC
J gene: TRBJ2-2; D gene: NA; clone size: many; V gene: TRBV11-2; CDR3 protein: CASSFQVFPTGELFF; CDR3 DNA: TGTGCCAGCAGCTTCCAGGTTTTCCCGACTGGGGAGCTGTTTTTT
J gene: TRBJ1-5; D gene: NA; clone size: NA; V gene: TRBV19; CDR3 protein: CASSIFDSYSNQPQHF; CDR3 DNA: TGTGCCAGTAGTATTTTCGACAGTTATAGCAATCAGCCCCAGCATTTT
J gene: TRBJ2-7; D gene: TRBD1; clone size: NA; V gene: TRBV12-5; CDR3 protein: CASGLGTGSYEQYF; CDR3 DNA: TGTGCTAGTGGTTTGGGGACAGGGTCTTACGAGCAGTACTTC
J gene: TRBJ2-5; D gene: TRBD1; clone size: many; V gene: TRBV28; CDR3 protein: CASQQGQETQYF; CDR3 DNA: TGTGCCAGCCAACAGGGGCAAGAGACCCAGTACTTC
J gene: TRBJ2-1; D gene: NA; clone size: few; V gene: TRBV20-1; CDR3 protein: CSASRFSASYNEQFF; CDR3 DNA: TGCAGTGCCTCCCGATTTAGCGCATCCTACAATGAGCAGTTCTTC
J gene: TRBJ2-2; D gene: NA; clone size: many; V gene: TRBV6-2/TRBV6-3; CDR3 protein: CASSYRLTNTGELFF; CDR3 DNA: TGTGCCAGCAGTTACCGTCTAACGAACACCGGGGAGCTGTTTTTT
J gene: TRBJ1-6; D gene: NA; clone size: few; V gene: TRBV28; CDR3 protein: CASSLITGSYGNSPLHF; CDR3 DNA: TGTGCCAGCAGTTTAATCACGGGCTCCTATGGGAATTCACCCCTCCACTTT
J gene: TRBJ2-2; D gene: NA; clone size: NA; V gene: TRBV29-1; CDR3 protein: CSVAGQFHTGELFF; CDR3 DNA: TGCAGCGTCGCGGGTCAGTTTCACACCGGGGAGCTGTTTTTT